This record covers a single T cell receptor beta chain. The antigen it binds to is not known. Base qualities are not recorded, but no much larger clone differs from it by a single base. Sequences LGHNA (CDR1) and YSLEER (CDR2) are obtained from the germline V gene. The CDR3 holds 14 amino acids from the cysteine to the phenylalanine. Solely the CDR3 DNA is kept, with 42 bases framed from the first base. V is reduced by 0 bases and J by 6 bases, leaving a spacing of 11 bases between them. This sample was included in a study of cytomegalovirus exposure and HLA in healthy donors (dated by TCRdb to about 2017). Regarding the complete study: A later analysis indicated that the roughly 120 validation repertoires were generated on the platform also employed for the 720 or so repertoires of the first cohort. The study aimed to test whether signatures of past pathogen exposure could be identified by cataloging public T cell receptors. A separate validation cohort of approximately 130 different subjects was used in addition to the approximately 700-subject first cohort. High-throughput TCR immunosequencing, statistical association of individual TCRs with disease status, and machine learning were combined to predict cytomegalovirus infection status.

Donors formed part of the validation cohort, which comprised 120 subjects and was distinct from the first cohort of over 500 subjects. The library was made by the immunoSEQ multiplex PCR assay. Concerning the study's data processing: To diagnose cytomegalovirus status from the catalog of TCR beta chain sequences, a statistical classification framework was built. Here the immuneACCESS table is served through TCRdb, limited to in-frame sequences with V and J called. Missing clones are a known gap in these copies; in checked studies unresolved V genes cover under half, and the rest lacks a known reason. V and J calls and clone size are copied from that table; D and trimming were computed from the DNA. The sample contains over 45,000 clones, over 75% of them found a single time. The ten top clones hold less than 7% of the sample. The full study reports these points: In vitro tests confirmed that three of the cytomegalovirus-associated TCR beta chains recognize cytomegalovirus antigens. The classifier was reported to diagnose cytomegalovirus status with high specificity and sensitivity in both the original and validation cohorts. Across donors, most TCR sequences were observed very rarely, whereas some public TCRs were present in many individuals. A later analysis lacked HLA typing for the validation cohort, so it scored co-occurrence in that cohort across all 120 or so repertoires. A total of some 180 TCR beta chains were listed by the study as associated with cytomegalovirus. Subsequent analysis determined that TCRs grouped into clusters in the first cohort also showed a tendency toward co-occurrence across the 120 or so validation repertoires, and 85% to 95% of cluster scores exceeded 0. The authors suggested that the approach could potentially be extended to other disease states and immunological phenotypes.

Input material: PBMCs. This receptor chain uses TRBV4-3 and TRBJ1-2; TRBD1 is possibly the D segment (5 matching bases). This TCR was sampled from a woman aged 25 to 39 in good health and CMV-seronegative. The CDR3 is CASSQERGGHGYTF. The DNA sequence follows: TGCGCCAGCAGCCAAGAGAGGGGAGGCCATGGCTACACCTTC.